This T cell receptor beta chain was recorded in a study of T cell responses to AZD1222 COVID-19 vaccine. Looking at the study overall: Second doses that came at about 4 or about 12 weeks were put together.

Repertoires were generated with immunoSEQ multiplex PCR, while TCRdb's copy carries only in-frame clones and drops some. Among approximately 120,000 clones listed, roughly 90% were seen once. The source of this sequence is an adult in good health. The source was peripheral blood, collected on day 0 of AZD1222 vaccination.

CDR3 loop: CASSLNQGETQYF. CDR3 in DNA: TGTGCCAGCAGCTTAAACCAGGGAGAGACCCAGTACTTC. The chain has TRBV7-7 and TRBJ2-5; D might be TRBD1 (5 bases). There are 13 residues in the CDR3. The V gene's germline CDR1 is SSHAT and CDR2 FNYEAQ (reference sequence). V was pared by 2 bases and J by 4 bases, with 8 bases between.